This paragraph covers one T cell receptor beta chain sequence. This receptor's antigen is unknown. One base away there is no much larger clone; base qualities are not given. The cohort comprised around 690 healthy bone marrow donors. At the time of sampling, every cohort member was nominally healthy, though immune exposures that went unrecorded were likely present. The donor tested CMV seropositive and was one of the 289 seropositive cohort members. A peripheral blood sample was provided by each donor, and peripheral blood mononuclear cells were used for TCR beta sequencing. The Qiagen DNeasy Blood Extraction Kit was used to extract genomic DNA from the blood cell samples. The data originate from a study of cytomegalovirus exposure and HLA in healthy donors (dated 2017 in TCRdb). About the full investigation: An earlier analysis of several hundred of the donors reported 250 to 350 Gb of sequence data and 100 million to 130 million unique TCR beta sequences from 150 million to 200 million T cells. Approximately 330 gigabases of sequencing data and around 90 million unique TCR sequences made up an early release that covered over 550 HLA-typed donors. The genetic ancestry cluster associated with self-reported Caucasian donors included 70% to 85% of the roughly 400 genotyped donors. The study aimed to test whether cataloging public T cell receptors could reveal signatures of past pathogen exposure. The T cell repertoires of 700 or so subjects were profiled by immunosequencing and related to cytomegalovirus serostatus. A separate validation cohort of about 110 different subjects was used in addition to the 666-subject first cohort. To predict cytomegalovirus infection status, the study combined high-throughput TCR immunosequencing, statistical association of individual TCRs with disease status, and machine learning. To study patterns of TCR occurrence, a later analysis re-analyzed previously published TCR beta repertoires from several hundred donors and added high-resolution HLA genotyping. Rather than drawing on any new phenotypic data, the later analysis identified candidate immune exposures from TCR beta sequences and the way those sequences occurred across donors. In an earlier analysis of 500 to 650 of the donors, high-throughput TCR beta sequencing was used to judge whether each TCR beta V gene segment behaved as functional or pseudogenic. Donor age, sex, ethnicity and CMV serostatus were compiled alongside the repertoire data. In a later genetic analysis, genome-wide SNP genotypes for about 65% of the 666 donors were used, and that subset was treated as a discovery cohort. All discovery cohort repertoires had been generated using a single sequencing platform. HLA typing included class I and class II loci at four-digit resolution. The number of typed donors differed by locus: about 620-640 for A, B, C, DRB1 and DQB1; approximately 530 for DQA1; 606 for DPA1; and 400 to 480 for DPB1. A few DR-DQ haplotypes were handled as single units for association and clustering because linkage in the cohort was strong. On average, 235,054 unique TCR beta nucleotide sequences were sequenced per donor among roughly 430 genotyped donors of the cohort, with roughly 18% of those sequences being non-productive.

General findings and caveats noted by the study authors: Presence/absence analyses assumed roughly uniform sequencing depth across donors, an assumption that may not hold. The authors suggested that the approach could potentially be extended to other disease states and immunological phenotypes. A later analysis reported that several top co-occurrence clusters appeared linked to parvovirus B19, influenza, CMV and Epstein-Barr virus. Broadly in line with IMGT annotations, most TCR beta V segments showed up in productive rearrangements about 87% or about 30% of the time in an earlier analysis of 587 of the donors. Correlated functional status among segregating V segments might be attributable to linkage disequilibrium, but an unknown experimental factor could not be ruled out. Most TCR sequences were observed very rarely across donors, whereas some public TCRs were present in many individuals. For the cohort, immune exposure information was limited to CMV serostatus. When HLA alleles, especially DR and DQ, strongly co-occurred, attributing TCR associations to individual alleles was difficult. In this cohort, only TCR beta chains were sequenced, and detectable features were limited by the absence of alpha or paired-chain data. HLA typing was unavailable for some donors at each locus, so association tests used only the typed subset. In a later analysis, HLA-associated TCR beta chains were found to be more clonally expanded and to have lower generation probabilities than equally common non-associated chains. In a later analysis, the rate of TCR association differed among HLA loci, with DRB1 alleles having the most associated TCRs and HLA-C alleles having the fewest. Specific HLA alleles were associated with 16,951 TCR beta sequences at a false discovery rate of 0.05 in a later analysis. In a later genetic analysis, fewer N-insertions in productive TCRs were reported among donors in an Asian-associated ancestry cluster than the roughly 700-donor mean. A later genetic analysis associated a missense DCLRE1C variant with V-gene and J-gene trimming of TCR beta chains, and an independent cohort replicated the association. The sequencing pipeline was judged likely to have produced a cluster of highly shared sequence variants as a technical artifact. Because counts were too low, about 15 rarely observed V segments, including chromosome 9 orphons, were left out of the earlier analysis of 500 to 650 of the donors. A further reported finding was that TCR beta sequences accurately predicted the HLA-A and HLA-B alleles for most subjects in the first cohort. Cytomegalovirus status was reported to be diagnosed by the classifier with high specificity and sensitivity in both the original and validation cohorts. Most CMV-associated TCR beta chains appeared to be HLA-restricted in a later analysis, and the HLA associations seemed to be driven largely by CMV exposure. A total of 150 or so TCR beta chains were listed by the study as associated with cytomegalovirus. In vitro tests confirmed that a few of the cytomegalovirus-associated TCR beta chains recognize cytomegalovirus antigens.

To prepare the library, the immunoSEQ multiplex PCR assay was applied. For the multiplex PCR, a mixture combining 60 forward primers for TCR Vbeta segments and 13 reverse primers for TCR Jbeta segments was used. A multiplex PCR assay on genomic DNA amplified the CDR3 region of rearranged TCR beta genes. The amplified TCR beta libraries were sequenced on the Illumina HiSeq System as 87-base-pair reads. In the original analysis: In a later analysis, tens of millions of unique TCR beta chains were counted across the 690 or so repertoires, and around 11 million of these chains were shared by at least two donors. A nearest-neighbor algorithm error-corrected the raw reads and collapsed the reads into unique sequences, merging closely related sequences to remove PCR and sequencing errors. Alignment of CDR3 sequences to IMGT reference sequences was used to assign V, D and J gene segments. Each retained sequence needed at least a six-nucleotide match to both a V gene segment and a J gene segment. A rearrangement counted as productive if the CDR3 had no stop codons and remained in frame with V and J, and every other rearrangement counted as non-productive. Following IMGT convention, CDR3 was defined as the stretch from the second conserved V-encoded cysteine to the conserved J-encoded phenylalanine. In an earlier analysis of more than 550 of the donors, sequences lacking an unambiguous match to a single V gene segment were excluded. An earlier analysis of 500 to 600 of the donors classified V segments as functional when productive rearrangements were above 56.7% and as segregating when the standard deviation between donors was above 5%. A statistical classification framework was built to diagnose cytomegalovirus status from the catalog of TCR beta chain sequences. In a later analysis, TCR nucleotide sequences were compared against IMGT/GENE-DB human TR gene sequences so that V and J genes could be assigned. A later analysis assigned CDR3 sequences and most-parsimonious VDJ recombination scenarios with the TCRdist pipeline. In a later analysis, each TCR beta chain was defined by its CDR3 amino acid sequence together with its V-gene family, and reads lacking a unique V-gene family were excluded. As a way to deal with suspected cross-contamination and a sequencing artifact, a later analysis dropped hundreds of nucleotide sequences that were highly shared and had low generation probability. In a later analysis, a clonal expansion index was calculated for each public chain from normalized within-repertoire ranks of inferred template counts. A later analysis computed generation probabilities with a VDJ recombination model fitted to out-of-frame rearrangements, and checked the results against IGoR. Hypergeometric tests were used in a later analysis to score TCR-TCR, TCR-HLA and TCR-CMV co-occurrence, with a repertoire-size bias correction applied to the TCR pairs. In a later analysis, false discovery rates were estimated by permuting HLA or CMV assignments 20 times. A later analysis grouped co-occurring TCRs with DBSCAN, adding TCRdist sequence similarity when clustering within HLA-allele-positive subsets. Repertoires with fewer than 30,000 or more than 120,000 public chains, plus five repertoires with anomalous nucleotide sharing, were excluded from co-occurrence clustering. TCRdb carries this immuneACCESS record with in-frame sequences only. Its versions omit some clonotypes, under half of them owing to an unresolved V gene in the studies checked, with the rest unexplained. From that table come the V and J calls and clone size; the DNA was used to work out D and trimming. The sample table shows about 89,000 clones, and around 84% are seen once. The ten largest make up approximately 7.4% of the sample.

This TCR was recovered from a man between 40 and 49 years old in good health and CMV-seropositive. Material: PBMCs.

The nucleotide sequence is TGTGCCAGCAGCGTTGACAGGGGAGATAATTCACCCCTCCACTTT. Protein translation: CASSVDRGDNSPLHF. The chain links TRBV9 with TRBJ1-6; 8 of the junction bases match TRBD1. Relative to germline, V is missing 2 bases and J is missing 5 bases, with 3 bases of the junction outside any gene match. For CDR1 and CDR2, the germline V gene lists SGDLS and YYNGEE. Counted from cysteine to phenylalanine, this CDR3 has 15 amino acids. The retained sequence is limited to the CDR3, 45 bases, with the frame set at the first base.